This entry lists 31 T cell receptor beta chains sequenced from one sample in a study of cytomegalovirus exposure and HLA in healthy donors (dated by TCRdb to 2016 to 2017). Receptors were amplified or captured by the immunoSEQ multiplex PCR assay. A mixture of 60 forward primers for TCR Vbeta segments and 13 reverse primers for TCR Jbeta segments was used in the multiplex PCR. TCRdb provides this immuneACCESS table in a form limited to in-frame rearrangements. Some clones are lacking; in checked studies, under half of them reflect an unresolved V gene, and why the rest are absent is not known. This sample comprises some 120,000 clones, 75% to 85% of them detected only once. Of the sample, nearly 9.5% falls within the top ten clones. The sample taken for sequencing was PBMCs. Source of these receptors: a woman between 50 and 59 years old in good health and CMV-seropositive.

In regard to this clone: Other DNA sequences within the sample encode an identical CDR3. The CDR3 protein is CASSASRYEQYF. The CDR3 DNA follows: TGTGCCAGCAGTGCTAGTCGGTACGAGCAGTACTTC. J is TRBJ2-7 and V is TRBV25-1, with D hard to call. Germline loops: CDR1 MGHDK, CDR2 SYGVNS. Trimming stripped 4 bases from V and 4 bases from J, with 8 bases between. There are 12 residues in the CDR3.

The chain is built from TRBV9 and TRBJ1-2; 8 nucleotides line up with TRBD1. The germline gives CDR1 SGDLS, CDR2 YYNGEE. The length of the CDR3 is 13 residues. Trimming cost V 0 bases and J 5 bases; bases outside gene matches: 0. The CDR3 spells CASSVGQGYGYTF. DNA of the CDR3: TGTGCCAGCAGCGTAGGACAGGGGTATGGCTACACCTTC.

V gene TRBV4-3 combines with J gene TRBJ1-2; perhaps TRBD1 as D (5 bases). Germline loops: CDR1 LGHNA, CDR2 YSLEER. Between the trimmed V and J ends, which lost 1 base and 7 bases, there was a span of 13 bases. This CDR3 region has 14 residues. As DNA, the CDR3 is TGCGCCAGCAGCCAAGCCCGCAGGAGGGGTGGCTACACCTTC. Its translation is CASSQARRRGGYTF.

CDR3 residues: CASSLGGGRAKNIQYF. In DNA form, the CDR3 reads TGTGCCAGCAGCTTAGGTGGCGGGAGGGCCAAAAACATTCAGTACTTC. This chain joins TRBV11-3 and TRBJ2-4; 8 nucleotides line up with TRBD2. Trimming removed 1 base from V and 1 base from J; junction bases left unmatched: 3. The length of the CDR3 is 16 residues. Per germline, CDR1 SGHNT and CDR2 YENEEA. The full variable domain, its missing parts supplied by reference TRBV11-3 and TRBJ2-4, is EAGVVQSPRYKIIEKKQPVAFWCNPISGHNTLYWYLQNLGQGPELLIRYENEEAVDDSQLPKDRFSAERLKGVDSTLKIQPAELGDSAVYLCASSLGGGRAKNIQYFGAGTRLSVL.

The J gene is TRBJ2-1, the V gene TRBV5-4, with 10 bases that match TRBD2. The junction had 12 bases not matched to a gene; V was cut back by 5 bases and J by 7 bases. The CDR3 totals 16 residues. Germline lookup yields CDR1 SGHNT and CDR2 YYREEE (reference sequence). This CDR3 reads CASRLGAGGPGNEQFF. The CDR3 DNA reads TGTGCCAGCAGGTTAGGAGCGGGAGGGCCTGGGAATGAGCAGTTCTTC.

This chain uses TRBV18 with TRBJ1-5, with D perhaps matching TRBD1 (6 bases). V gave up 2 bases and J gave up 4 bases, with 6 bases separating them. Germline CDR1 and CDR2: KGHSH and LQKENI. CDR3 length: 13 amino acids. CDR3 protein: CASSPDRNQPQHF. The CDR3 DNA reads TGTGCCAGCTCACCAGACAGGAATCAGCCCCAGCATTTT.

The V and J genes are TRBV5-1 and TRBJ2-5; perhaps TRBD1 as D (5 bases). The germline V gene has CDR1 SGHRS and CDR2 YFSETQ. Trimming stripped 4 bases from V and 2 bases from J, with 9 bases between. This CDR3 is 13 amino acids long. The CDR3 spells CASSPDRQETQYF. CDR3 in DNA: TGCGCCAGCAGCCCTGACAGACAAGAGACCCAGTACTTC.

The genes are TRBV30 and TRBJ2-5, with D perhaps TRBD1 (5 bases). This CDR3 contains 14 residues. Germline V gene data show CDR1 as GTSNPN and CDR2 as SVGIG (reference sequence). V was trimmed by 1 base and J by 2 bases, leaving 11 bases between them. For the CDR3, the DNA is TGTGCCTGGAGTGGGACACATAAACAAGAGACCCAGTACTTC. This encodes CAWSGTHKQETQYF.

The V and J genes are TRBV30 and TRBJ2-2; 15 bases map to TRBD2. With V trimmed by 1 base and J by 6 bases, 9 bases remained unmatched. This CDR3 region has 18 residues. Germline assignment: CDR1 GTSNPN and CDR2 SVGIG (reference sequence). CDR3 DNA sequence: TGTGCCTGGAGTGATCCTGGACTAGCGGGGGGGAGGCCCGGGGAGCTGTTTTTT. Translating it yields CAWSDPGLAGGRPGELFF.

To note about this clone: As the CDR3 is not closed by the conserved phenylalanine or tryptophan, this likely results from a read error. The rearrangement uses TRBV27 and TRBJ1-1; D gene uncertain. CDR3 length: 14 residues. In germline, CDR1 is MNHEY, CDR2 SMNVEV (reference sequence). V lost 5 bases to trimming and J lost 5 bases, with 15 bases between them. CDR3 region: CASSNPGIGTEAFS. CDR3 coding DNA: TGTGCCAGCAGTAATCCCGGGATTGGGACTGAAGCTTTCTCT.

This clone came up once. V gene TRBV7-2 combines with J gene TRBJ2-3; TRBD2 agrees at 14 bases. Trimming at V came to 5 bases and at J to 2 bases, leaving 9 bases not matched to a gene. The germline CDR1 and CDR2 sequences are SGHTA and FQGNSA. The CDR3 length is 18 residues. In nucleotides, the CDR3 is TGTGCCAGCAGCGGATCCGGACTAGCGGGGGGCGTCACAGATACGCAGTATTTT. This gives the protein CASSGSGLAGGVTDTQYF. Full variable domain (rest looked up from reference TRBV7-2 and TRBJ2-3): GAGVSQSPSNKVTEKGKDVELRCDPISGHTALYWYRQSLGQGLEFLIYFQGNSAPDKSGLPSDRFSAERTGGSVSTLTIQRTQQEDSAVYLCASSGSGLAGGVTDTQYFGPGTRLTVL.

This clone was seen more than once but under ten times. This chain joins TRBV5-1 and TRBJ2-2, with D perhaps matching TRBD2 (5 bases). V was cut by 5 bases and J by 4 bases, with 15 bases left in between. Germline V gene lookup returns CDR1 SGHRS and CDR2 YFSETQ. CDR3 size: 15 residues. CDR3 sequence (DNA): TGCGCCAGCAGACCCGAGGGTCCGAGCACCGGGGAGCTGTTTTTT. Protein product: CASRPEGPSTGELFF.

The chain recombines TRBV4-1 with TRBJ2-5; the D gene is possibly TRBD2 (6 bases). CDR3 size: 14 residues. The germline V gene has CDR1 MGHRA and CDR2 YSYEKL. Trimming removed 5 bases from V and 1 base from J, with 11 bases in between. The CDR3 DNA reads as TGCGCCAGCAGCACCCGGGACTTCCAAGAGACCCAGTACTTC. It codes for CASSTRDFQETQYF.

CDR3 amino acids: CASRRTLQGASGYTF. Here the CDR3 DNA reads TGTGCCAGCAGGCGTACATTACAGGGGGCGAGCGGCTACACCTTC. V gene TRBV6-6 combines with J gene TRBJ1-2, with 9 bases that match TRBD1. Trimming cost V 6 bases and J 8 bases; bases outside gene matches: 13. The CDR3 sequence is 15 residues long. Germline values: CDR1 MNHNY, CDR2 SVGAGI (reference sequence).

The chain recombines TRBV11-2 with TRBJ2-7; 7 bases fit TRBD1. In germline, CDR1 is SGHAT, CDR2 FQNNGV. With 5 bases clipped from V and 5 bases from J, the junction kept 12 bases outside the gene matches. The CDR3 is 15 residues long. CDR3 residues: CASSPAGTGDHEQYF. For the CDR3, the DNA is TGTGCCAGCAGCCCCGCAGGAACAGGGGACCACGAGCAGTACTTC. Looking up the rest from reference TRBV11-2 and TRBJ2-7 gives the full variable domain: EAGVAQSPRYKIIEKRQSVAFWCNPISGHATLYWYQQILGQGPKLLIQFQNNGVVDDSQLPKDRFSAERLKGVDSTLKIQPAKLEDSAVYLCASSPAGTGDHEQYFGPGTRLTVT.

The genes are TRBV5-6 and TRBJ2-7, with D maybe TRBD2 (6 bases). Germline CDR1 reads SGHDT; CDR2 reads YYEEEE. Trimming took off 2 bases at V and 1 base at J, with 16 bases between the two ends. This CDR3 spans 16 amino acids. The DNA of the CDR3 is TGTGCCAGCAGCTTCGTGGGAGAAGGGAGGTCCTACGAGCAGTACTTC. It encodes CASSFVGEGRSYEQYF.

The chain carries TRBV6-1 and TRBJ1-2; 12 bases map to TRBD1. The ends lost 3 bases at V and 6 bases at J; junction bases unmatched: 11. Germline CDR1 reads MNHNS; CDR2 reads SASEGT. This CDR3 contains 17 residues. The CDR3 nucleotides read TGTGCCAGCAGTGATTTCCGGGACAGGGGGCGGAGAAATGGCTACACCTTC. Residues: CASSDFRDRGRRNGYTF.

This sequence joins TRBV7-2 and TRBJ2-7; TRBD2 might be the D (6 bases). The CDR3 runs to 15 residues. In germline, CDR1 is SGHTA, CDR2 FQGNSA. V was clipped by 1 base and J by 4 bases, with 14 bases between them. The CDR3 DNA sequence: TGTGCCAGCAGCTTAGAGTCGGGAGTTTCATACGAGCAGTACTTC. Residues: CASSLESGVSYEQYF.

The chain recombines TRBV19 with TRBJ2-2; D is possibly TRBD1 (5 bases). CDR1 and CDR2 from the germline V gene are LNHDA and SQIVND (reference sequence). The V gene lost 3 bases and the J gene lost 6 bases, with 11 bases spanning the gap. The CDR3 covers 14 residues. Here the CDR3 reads CASSMGRESGELFF. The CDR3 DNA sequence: TGTGCCAGTAGTATGGGCAGGGAATCCGGGGAGCTGTTTTTT.

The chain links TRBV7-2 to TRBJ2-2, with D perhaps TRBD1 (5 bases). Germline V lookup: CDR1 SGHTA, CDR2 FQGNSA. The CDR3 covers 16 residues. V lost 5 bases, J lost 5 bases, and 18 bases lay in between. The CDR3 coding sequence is TGTGCCAGCAGCAAAGGGGTTTCATATGGGACCGGGGAGCTGTTTTTT. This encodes CASSKGVSYGTGELFF.

In DNA, the CDR3 is TGTGCCTGGAGTGACGGGGTTTCCCGCGAGCAGTACTTC. This codes for CAWSDGVSREQYF. The chain links TRBV30 to TRBJ2-7; D is perhaps TRBD2 (5 bases). Germline V gene sequence: CDR1 GTSNPN, CDR2 SVGIG (reference sequence). V dropped 1 base and J dropped 6 bases, with 13 bases sitting between them. The CDR3 is 13 amino acids.

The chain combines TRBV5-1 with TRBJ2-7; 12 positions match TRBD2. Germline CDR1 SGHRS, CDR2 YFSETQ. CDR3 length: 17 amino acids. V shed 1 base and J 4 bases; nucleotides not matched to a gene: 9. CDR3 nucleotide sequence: TGCGCCAGCAGCTTGTATGGACTAGCGGGATCGAGTTACGAGCAGTACTTC. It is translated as CASSLYGLAGSSYEQYF.

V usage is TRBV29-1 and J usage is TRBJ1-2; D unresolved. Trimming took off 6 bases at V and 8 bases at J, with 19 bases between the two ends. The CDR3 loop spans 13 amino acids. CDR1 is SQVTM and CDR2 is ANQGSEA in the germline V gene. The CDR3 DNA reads TGCAGCGTGATGTCCGGGAGCCCTCAGGGCTACACCTTC. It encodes CSVMSGSPQGYTF.

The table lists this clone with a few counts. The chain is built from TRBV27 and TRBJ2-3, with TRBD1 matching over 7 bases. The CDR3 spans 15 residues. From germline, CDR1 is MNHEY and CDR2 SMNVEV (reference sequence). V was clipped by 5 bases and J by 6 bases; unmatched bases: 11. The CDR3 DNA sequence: TGTGCCAGCAGTCCGAAGACAGGGCGACGTGATACGCAGTATTTT. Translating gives CASSPKTGRRDTQYF.

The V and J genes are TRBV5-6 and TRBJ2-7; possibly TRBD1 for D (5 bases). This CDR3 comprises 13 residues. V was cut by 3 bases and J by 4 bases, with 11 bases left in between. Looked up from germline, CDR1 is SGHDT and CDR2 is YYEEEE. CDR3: CASSWGSEYEQYF. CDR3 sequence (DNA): TGTGCCAGCAGCTGGGGCAGTGAGTACGAGCAGTACTTC.

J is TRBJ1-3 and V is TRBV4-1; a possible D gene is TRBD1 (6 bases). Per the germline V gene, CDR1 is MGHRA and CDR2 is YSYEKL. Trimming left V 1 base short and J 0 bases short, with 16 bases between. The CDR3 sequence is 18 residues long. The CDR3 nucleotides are TGCGCCAGCAGCCAAGTGGCCATGGGACACTTCTCTGGAAACACCATATATTTT. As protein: CASSQVAMGHFSGNTIYF.

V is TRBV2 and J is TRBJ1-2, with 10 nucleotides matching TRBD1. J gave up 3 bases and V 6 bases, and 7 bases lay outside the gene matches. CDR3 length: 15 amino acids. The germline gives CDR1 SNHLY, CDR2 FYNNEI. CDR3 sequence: CASRRQGALYYGYTF. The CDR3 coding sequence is TGTGCCAGCAGGAGACAGGGGGCTCTATACTATGGCTACACCTTC.

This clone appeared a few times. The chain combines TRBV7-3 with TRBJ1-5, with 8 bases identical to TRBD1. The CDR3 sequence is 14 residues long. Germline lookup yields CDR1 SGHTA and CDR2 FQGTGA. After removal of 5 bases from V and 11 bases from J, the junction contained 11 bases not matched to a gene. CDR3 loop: CASSPDRAIGSQHF. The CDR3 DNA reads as TGTGCCAGCAGCCCGGACAGGGCTATCGGATCCCAGCATTTT.

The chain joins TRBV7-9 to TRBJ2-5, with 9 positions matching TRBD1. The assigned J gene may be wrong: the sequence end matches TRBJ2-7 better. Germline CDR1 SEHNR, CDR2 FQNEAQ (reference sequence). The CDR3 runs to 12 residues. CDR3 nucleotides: TGTGCCAGCAGGGGACAGGGTGACGAGCAGTACTTC. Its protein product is CASRGQGDEQYF.

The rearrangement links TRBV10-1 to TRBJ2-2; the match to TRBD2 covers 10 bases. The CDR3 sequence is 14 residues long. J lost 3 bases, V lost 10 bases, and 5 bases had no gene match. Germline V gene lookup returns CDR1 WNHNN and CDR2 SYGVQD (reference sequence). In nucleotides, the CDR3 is TGCGCCACCAGACTAGCGGGTGACACCGGGGAGCTGTTTTTT. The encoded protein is CATRLAGDTGELFF.

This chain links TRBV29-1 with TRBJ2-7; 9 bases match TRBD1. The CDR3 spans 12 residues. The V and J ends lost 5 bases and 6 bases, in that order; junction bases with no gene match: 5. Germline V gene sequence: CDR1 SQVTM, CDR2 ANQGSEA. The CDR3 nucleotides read TGCAGCGTTCGGGACAGGGAAGTCGAGCAGTACTTC. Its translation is CSVRDREVEQYF.